Here is one T cell receptor (beta chain) with its context. Its antigen remains unidentified. No clone much larger than this one lies a single base away; base qualities are absent. RNA was isolated from bulk unsorted tissue, and RNA quality was assessed with a NanoDrop ND-1000 and an Agilent 2100. All donors had newly diagnosed lung cancer, had not received prior chemotherapy, and were admitted for thoracic surgery in China between August and November 2014. The study excluded patients who had received radiotherapy or chemotherapy before or who had another cancer at the same time. Pieces of surgical tissue measuring about 1-2 cm3 were kept in RNAlater solution and held at -80 degrees C until needed. The entry originates in a study of tumor and adjacent non-tumor tissue in lung cancer (dated by TCRdb to 2017 to 2018). Looking at the study overall: By cancer type, the cohort comprised eleven to twelve adenocarcinoma patients, a couple of squamous cell carcinoma patients and 1 small cell lung cancer patient. Ages among the roughly 15 patients ranged from about 30 to 85 years, there were 10 men and 5 women, and disease was at TNM stage I to III. A total of roughly 130,000,000 productive TCRbeta reads were generated by sequencing, corresponding to an average of around 4 million reads per sample. The study compared bulk TCRbeta repertoires from lung tumor tissue and matched distant non-tumor lung tissue of some 14 lung cancer patients. For each patient, one tumor sample and one normal lung sample were taken, giving around 31 paired specimens that underwent TCRbeta CDR3 sequencing.

The library was made by multiplex PCR. Sequenced on an Illumina HiSeq 2500. TCRbeta libraries were built by three rounds of nested PCR using primers (Table S4), following protocols modified from ARM-PCR. Before sequencing, PCR products of 200-500 bp were excised from the gel and purified with the QIAquick gel extraction kit. The study's own analysis went as follows. Trimmomatic was used to clean the reads, FLASH merged the cleaned reads into complete CDR3 sequences, and MiTCR assigned the sequences to V(D)J germline segments. Clonal diversity was computed as the inverse Simpson's index with VDJtools. Productive reads were defined as in-frame sequences without a premature stop codon. TCRdb passed the public sequencing reads through fastp at Q25 and MiXCR, retaining productive beta sequences. All rows with the same CDR3 protein become a single entry with the most common DNA and genes. TCRdb, not the authors, supplied the V and J calls. The sample profile shows 120,000 or so distinct CDR3 sequences; approximately 87% of them were found once. In total, the top ten clones hold about 22% of the sample.

The CDR3 holds 15 amino acids from the cysteine to the phenylalanine. Here the CDR3 DNA is all that survives: 45 bases in frame from base 1. V is shortened by 6 bases, J by 5 bases, and the region joining them spans 16 bases. The paper's findings and limits, for the study overall: A significantly larger cumulative share of the repertoire was made up by the top 100 clones in normal lung than in tumor tissue. Only about 15 patients were in the cohort, and the authors stated that larger samples and more detailed clinical data are needed. Peripheral blood was not sequenced, so blood TCRbeta repertoires were not examined in the lung cancer patients of the study. The methods do not name the sequencing platform or mention unique molecular identifiers. Younger patients had significantly higher TCR diversity, and higher tumor TCR diversity was associated with shorter overall and disease-free survival. TCR diversity (inverse Simpson) was significantly higher in tumor than in normal lung tissue (around 450 vs 160, P = 0.0075, Mann-Whitney U test).

This chain is built from TRBV12-3 or TRBV12-4 and TRBJ1-4, with the D gene uncertain. Sequencing was carried out using lung tumor tissue. The TCR was taken from a man in his 70s with non-small cell lung cancer. The CDR3 amino acid sequence is: CASSGSALTNEKLFF. The nucleotide sequence is TGTGCCAGCAGCGGATCAGCGTTGACAAATGAAAAACTGTTTTTT.